Following are 32 T cell receptor beta chains from one sample sequenced in a study of blood T cell repertoires in COVID-19. Sequencing used immunoSEQ multiplex PCR; TCRdb keeps in-frame clones, though not all of them. This table has some 240,000 clones, approximately 85% appearing once. Sample: peripheral blood. These receptors were taken from a woman in her sixties or seventies with COVID-19, enrolled during active disease.

The chain is built from TRBV11-3 and TRBJ2-7; no reliable D call. This CDR3 region has 15 residues. The V and J ends lost 9 bases and 2 bases respectively, with 20 bases between them. Per germline, CDR1 SGHNT and CDR2 YENEEA. The CDR3 here is CARGTAPRRAYEQYF. In nucleotides, the CDR3 is TGTGCCAGAGGTACCGCCCCGCGTCGGGCCTACGAGCAGTACTTC.

The V call is TRBV7-2, the J call TRBJ2-1; TRBD2 matches 8 bases. CDR1 is SGHTA and CDR2 is FQGNSA in the germline V gene. The CDR3 spans 15 residues. Trimming at V came to 3 bases and at J to 9 bases, leaving 10 bases not matched to a gene. Written as DNA, the CDR3 is TGTGCCAGCAGCTTCAGCGGGGGAGCCTCAGCTGAGCAGTTCTTC. Translating gives CASSFSGGASAEQFF.

The chain recombines TRBV15 with TRBJ2-7; 11 bases are shared with TRBD2. Losses at the gene ends were 4 bases for V and 1 base for J; bases not matched to a gene: 3. Germline values: CDR1 LNHNV, CDR2 YYDKDF (reference sequence). CDR3 length equals 15 residues. CDR3 region: CATSTGTSGSYEQYF. The CDR3 region has the DNA TGTGCCACCAGCACAGGGACTAGCGGATCCTACGAGCAGTACTTC.

The chain recombines TRBV5-1 with TRBJ2-1; 12 nucleotides align to TRBD2. The CDR3 totals 18 residues. The junction had 12 bases not matched to a gene; V was cut back by 1 base and J by 7 bases. Germline CDR1 reads SGHRS; CDR2 reads YFSETQ. CDR3 sequence reads: CASSLSGSSGGAQNEQFF. CDR3 coding DNA: TGCGCCAGCAGCTTGTCGGGGTCTAGCGGGGGGGCCCAGAATGAGCAGTTCTTC. The full variable domain, rest sourced from reference TRBV5-1 and TRBJ2-1, is KAGVTQTPRYLIKTRGQQVTLSCSPISGHRSVSWYQQTPGQGLQFLFEYFSETQRNKGNFPGRFSGRQFSNSRSEMNVSTLELGDSALYLCASSLSGSSGGAQNEQFFGPGTRLTVL.

This clone has only one observation. In nucleotides, the CDR3 is TGTGCCAGCAGCCGGGACAGATCCTCCGGGAAAGGCTACACCTTC. This encodes CASSRDRSSGKGYTF. The gene calls are TRBV2 and TRBJ1-2; TRBD1 matches 7 bases. Germline CDR1 reads SNHLY; CDR2 reads FYNNEI. V trimming: 6 bases; J trimming: 8 bases; junction bases outside the gene matches: 15. This CDR3 region has 15 residues.

This chain links TRBV7-2 with TRBJ2-7, with 7 bases that match TRBD2. Trimming at V came to 4 bases and at J to 2 bases, leaving 8 bases not matched to a gene. Germline loops: CDR1 SGHTA, CDR2 FQGNSA. The CDR3 loop spans 15 amino acids. This CDR3 reads CASSSRGGAPYEQYF. Here the CDR3 DNA reads TGTGCCAGCAGCTCCCGGGGAGGGGCCCCCTACGAGCAGTACTTC.

The chain combines TRBV6-5 with TRBJ1-1, with D possibly being TRBD1 (5 bases). The CDR3 extends over 14 amino acids. Germline CDR1 is MNHEY and CDR2 is SVGAGI. V was shortened by 2 bases and J by 0 bases, with 7 bases between the two germline ends. The CDR3 reads CASSYGHLNTEAFF. The CDR3 DNA sequence: TGTGCCAGCAGTTACGGACACCTGAACACTGAAGCTTTCTTT.

This clone was seen a single time. The rearrangement uses TRBV6-5 and TRBJ1-3; no reliable D call. V was clipped by 8 bases and J by 1 base, with 12 bases between them. Germline lookup yields CDR1 MNHEY and CDR2 SVGAGI. CDR3 size: 14 residues. The CDR3 sequence: CASDSTVSGNTIYF. The CDR3 DNA is TGTGCCAGCGATTCAACAGTATCTGGAAACACCATATATTTT.

The chain recombines TRBV11-3 with TRBJ2-7, with D possibly being TRBD1 (6 bases). V was trimmed by 0 bases and J by 4 bases, leaving 13 bases between them. The CDR3 extends over 15 amino acids. Germline CDR1 reads SGHNT; CDR2 reads YENEEA. The DNA for the CDR3 is TGTGCCAGCAGCTTAGAGGGACACAGGGAGTACGAGCAGTACTTC. Translation: CASSLEGHREYEQYF.

This clone was found a few times. The rearrangement joins TRBV7-8 to TRBJ2-1; 10 nucleotides agree with TRBD2. V was pared by 5 bases and J by 1 base, with 5 bases of the junction left unmatched. This CDR3 is built from 16 residues. Germline V gene data show CDR1 as SGHVS and CDR2 as FQNEAQ. The DNA of the CDR3 is TGTGCCAGCAGCAAGACTAGCGGGCATTCCTACAATGAGCAGTTCTTC. The encoded protein is CASSKTSGHSYNEQFF. Together with reference TRBV7-8 and TRBJ2-1, the CDR3 gives the full variable domain: GAGVSQSPRYKVAKRGQDVALRCDPISGHVSLFWYQQALGQGPEFLTYFQNEAQLDKSGLPSDRFFAERPEGSVSTLKIQRTQQEDSAVYLCASSKTSGHSYNEQFFGPGTRLTVL.

The J gene is TRBJ2-1, the V gene TRBV18; 10 bases line up with TRBD1. The CDR3 is made up of 15 amino acids. J was trimmed by 8 bases and V by 2 bases; bases with no gene match: 6. Germline loops: CDR1 KGHSH, CDR2 LQKENI. The CDR3 loop is CASSPRTGGIDEQFF. DNA of the CDR3: TGTGCCAGCTCACCAAGGACAGGGGGTATCGATGAGCAGTTCTTC.

The CDR3 coding sequence is TGTGCCAGCAGCAAATTGTCAGGGCTAGCCAAAAACATTCAGTACTTC. Protein product: CASSKLSGLAKNIQYF. The V gene is TRBV21-1, the J gene TRBJ2-4; TRBD1 reflects the table's D call only, with no check against the DNA. TRBV21-1 is listed as a pseudogene. This CDR3 region has 16 residues.

This clone was seen more than once but under ten times. The chain couples TRBV11-3 to TRBJ1-2; a possible D gene is TRBD1 (6 bases). CDR1 is SGHNT and CDR2 is YENEEA in the germline V gene. The CDR3 totals 13 residues. Trimming cost V 5 bases and J 8 bases, with 15 bases left between them. CDR3 loop: CASSLRGPDGYTF. CDR3 bases: TGTGCCAGCAGCCTCAGGGGCCCTGACGGCTACACCTTC.

Regarding this clone: The junction does not match germline at one end; this may be a read error. The chain has TRBV11-2 and TRBJ2-3; no reliable D call. Germline-derived CDR1 and CDR2 are SGHAT and FQNNGV. The length of the CDR3 is 16 residues. CDR3 coding DNA: TGTGCCAGCAGTTTAGGAGCTCCCCTATTGACAGATACGCAGTATTTT. Amino acid sequence: CASSLGAPLLTDTQYF.

The CDR3: CASSQYPTGNTEAFF. For the CDR3, the DNA is TGTGCCAGCAGCCAATACCCTACAGGAAACACTGAAGCTTTCTTT. The V gene is TRBV3-1 (or the pseudogene TRBV3-2), the J gene TRBJ1-1; maybe TRBD1 (5 bases). This CDR3 is 15 amino acids long. Per germline, CDR1 LGHDT and CDR2 YNNKEL (reference sequence). V lost 2 bases and J 2 bases, leaving 12 bases between the germline ends.

The gene calls are TRBV18 and TRBJ1-2; D possibly corresponds to TRBD1 (5 bases). V was clipped by 1 base and J by 0 bases, with 15 bases between them. The CDR3 contains 17 residues. Germline V lookup: CDR1 KGHSH, CDR2 LQKENI. CDR3 nucleotide sequence: TGTGCCAGCTCACCACGCCAAGGGGCGGGGGCTAACTATGGCTACACCTTC. Translated, it gives CASSPRQGAGANYGYTF. Full variable domain (outside the CDR3, taken from reference TRBV18 and TRBJ1-2): NAGVMQNPRHLVRRRGQEARLRCSPMKGHSHVYWYRQLPEEGLKFMVYLQKENIIDESGMPKERFSAEFPKEGPSILRIQQVVRGDSAAYFCASSPRQGAGANYGYTFGSGTRLTVV.

The V call is TRBV11-2, the J call TRBJ1-2, with D perhaps matching TRBD1 (6 bases). Trimming stripped 6 bases from V and 4 bases from J, with 18 bases between. The CDR3 length is 15 residues. Germline assignment: CDR1 SGHAT and CDR2 FQNNGV. CDR3 in DNA: TGTGCCAGCAGGCCCATCTGGGGGCTTGGCTATGGCTACACCTTC. Translated: CASRPIWGLGYGYTF.

This chain uses TRBV2 with TRBJ1-1, with D possibly matching TRBD1 (6 bases). This CDR3 spans 13 amino acids. Germline-derived CDR1 and CDR2 are SNHLY and FYNNEI. V lost 8 bases to trimming and J lost 4 bases, with 14 bases between them. The DNA of the CDR3 is TGTGCCAGCCGCGGGGGCTATGGCACTGAAGCTTTCTTT. This gives the protein CASRGGYGTEAFF.

This chain connects TRBV10-3 to TRBJ2-7, with TRBD1 identical over 10 bases. This CDR3 region has 13 residues. Germline values: CDR1 ENHRY, CDR2 SYGVKD. Trimming at V came to 5 bases and at J to 3 bases, leaving 1 base not matched to a gene. This CDR3 reads CAISRTGGYEQYF. CDR3 DNA sequence: TGTGCCATCAGTAGGACAGGGGGCTACGAGCAGTACTTC.

The chain is built from TRBV30 and TRBJ1-5; 10 nucleotides line up with TRBD1. CDR1 is GTSNPN, CDR2 SVGIG, per germline (reference sequence). V was pared by 3 bases and J by 3 bases, with 5 bases of the junction left unmatched. The CDR3 is 15 residues long. As DNA, the CDR3 is TGTGCCTGGAGGGCCGGGACAGGGGACAATCAGCCCCAGCATTTT. It encodes CAWRAGTGDNQPQHF.

V and J are TRBV9 and TRBJ2-7; 9 bases fit TRBD1. CDR1 SGDLS and CDR2 YYNGEE come from the germline V gene. CDR3 length equals 16 residues. V gave up 0 bases and J gave up 4 bases; unmatched junction bases: 8. The CDR3 DNA reads as TGTGCCAGCAGCGTAGCGGGACAGGGTTCTATATACGAGCAGTACTTC. Amino acid sequence: CASSVAGQGSIYEQYF. Variable domain in full (rest from reference TRBV9 and TRBJ2-7): DSGVTQTPKHLITATGQRVTLRCSPRSGDLSVYWYQQSLDQGLQFLIQYYNGEERAKGNILERFSAQQFPDLHSELNLSSLELGDSALYFCASSVAGQGSIYEQYFGPGTRLTVT.

The CDR3 region has the DNA TGTGCCAGTAGTCCCCGGACTAACTCCTACGAGCAGTACTTC. Protein product: CASSPRTNSYEQYF. The chain joins TRBV19 to TRBJ2-7; TRBD2 is a possible D gene (6 bases). The CDR3 length is 14 residues. Trimming stripped 5 bases from V and 0 bases from J, with 11 bases between. The germline V gene has CDR1 LNHDA and CDR2 SQIVND (reference sequence).

This clone was found once. V and J are TRBV6-1 and TRBJ1-4; D is unresolved. Germline assignment: CDR1 MNHNS and CDR2 SASEGT. The V gene lost 1 base and the J gene lost 11 bases, with 8 bases spanning the gap. This CDR3 has 12 amino acids. CDR3 DNA: TGTGCCAGCAGTGAAGGACTTGGGAAACTGTTTTTT. Translation: CASSEGLGKLFF.

The chain joins TRBV29-1 to TRBJ2-7; 8 bases align to TRBD2. Germline lookup yields CDR1 SQVTM and CDR2 ANQGSEA. There are 13 residues in the CDR3. Unmatched junction bases numbered 4, after V lost 6 bases and J lost 0 bases. The CDR3 DNA reads TGCAGCGTCGGAGCGGGGGCCTCCTACGAGCAGTACTTC. This sequence encodes CSVGAGASYEQYF.

CDR3 in DNA: TGTGCCAGTAGTATAGAGCCGGCTAGGCAAGAGACCCAGTACTTC. This gives the protein CASSIEPARQETQYF. V is TRBV19 and J is TRBJ2-5, with unresolved D. CDR3 length: 15 amino acids. From germline, CDR1 is LNHDA and CDR2 SQIVND (reference sequence). The V end was cut by 0 bases, the J end by 2 bases, with 10 bases between.

The chain has TRBV4-3 and TRBJ1-6, with 9 bases aligning to TRBD1. V lost 1 base to trimming and J lost 7 bases; unmatched junction nucleotides: 5. CDR3 size: 16 residues. CDR1 LGHNA and CDR2 YSLEER come from the germline V gene. Written as DNA, the CDR3 is TGCGCCAGCAGCCAAGGATACGACAGGGGGAATTCACCCCTCCACTTT. This gives the protein CASSQGYDRGNSPLHF.

The V gene is TRBV7-9, the J gene TRBJ2-2, with 8 bases matching TRBD1. The CDR3 length is 16 residues. V shed 5 bases and J 3 bases; nucleotides not matched to a gene: 8. Germline V gene data show CDR1 as SEHNR and CDR2 as FQNEAQ (reference sequence). CDR3 DNA sequence: TGTGCCAGCAGCCCGCGTCGACAGGGGTACACCGGGGAGCTGTTTTTT. This gives the protein CASSPRRQGYTGELFF.

J is TRBJ1-2 and V is TRBV20-1; 8 nucleotides agree with TRBD1. The CDR3 runs to 14 residues. Germline-derived CDR1 and CDR2 are DFQATT and SNEGSKA (reference sequence). The V and J ends lost 3 bases and 4 bases, in that order; junction bases with no gene match: 7. The CDR3 bases are TGCAGTGCTAGTCGTGGGCAGGGGGCCTATGGCTACACCTTC. Translating it yields CSASRGQGAYGYTF.

This sequence joins TRBV15 and TRBJ1-1, with D possibly matching TRBD1 (5 bases). Germline V gene sequence: CDR1 LNHNV, CDR2 YYDKDF (reference sequence). The CDR3 covers 17 residues. Between the trimmed V and J ends, which lost 1 base and 0 bases, there was a span of 15 bases. This chain's CDR3 is CATSRGGRGWMNTEAFF. The DNA for the CDR3 is TGTGCCACCAGCAGAGGGGGGAGGGGCTGGATGAACACTGAAGCTTTCTTT.

The chain has TRBV6-5 and TRBJ2-7, with a weak D call TRBD1 (6 bases). CDR1 and CDR2 (germline): MNHEY, SVGAGI. The CDR3 has 14 residues. V was trimmed by 6 bases and J by 1 base, leaving 13 bases between them. The chain's CDR3 is CASRNRVRSYEQYF. The CDR3 bases are TGTGCCAGCAGGAACAGGGTAAGGTCCTACGAGCAGTACTTC.

The rearrangement uses TRBV5-4 and TRBJ2-5, with 10 positions matching TRBD1. The germline CDR1 and CDR2 sequences are SGHNT and YYREEE (reference sequence). The V gene end was trimmed by 7 bases and the J gene end by 0 bases; junction bases not matched to a gene: 6. The CDR3 contains 15 residues. CDR3 in amino acids: CASAMDRGYQETQYF. The CDR3 DNA is TGTGCCAGCGCCATGGACAGGGGGTACCAAGAGACCCAGTACTTC. The full variable domain, its missing parts supplied by reference TRBV5-4 and TRBJ2-5, is ETGVTQSPTHLIKTRGQQVTLRCSSQSGHNTVSWYQQALGQGPQFIFQYYREEENGRGNFPPRFSGLQFPNYSSELNVNALELDDSALYLCASAMDRGYQETQYFGPGTRLLVL.

This clone was seen just once. The chain couples TRBV10-3 to TRBJ1-1; 10 bases are a match to TRBD1. The germline V gene encodes CDR1 ENHRY and CDR2 SYGVKD. The CDR3 is 14 amino acids. The junction had 7 bases not matched to a gene; V was cut back by 9 bases and J by 3 bases. CDR3 DNA: TGTGCCATTCTCCGACAGGGGGCCCACACTGAAGCTTTCTTT. Translation gives CAILRQGAHTEAFF.